The TCR beta chain under discussion was sequenced for a study of T-cell memory formation after mild COVID-19. Broader study findings: Contracting clones, day 15 to 85, had balanced CD4/CD8, and later expanders favored CD4+. Researchers report contracting CD4+ clones mostly in CM and EM, with CD8+ clones in EMRA. Within pre-infection memory, some responding clones were found, suggesting cross-reactive memory joined.

TCRdb recomputed calls from the 5' RACE reads with MiXCR, one row per CDR3 protein. The sample includes over 60,000 distinct CDR3 sequences, roughly a sixth of them seen just once. This clonotype was detected only a few times. What it recognizes is unknown. Germline V gene data show CDR1 as SGHTA and CDR2 as FQGNSA. Unmatched junction bases numbered 9, after V lost 1 base and J lost 14 bases. This CDR3 has 14 residues. This sequence was found in an adult woman who had mild COVID-19 (a few samples of this study predate the infection). Cell type and time point are not known. Material for sequencing was PBMCs or a T cell subset sorted from them (not recorded which). V is TRBV7-2 and J is TRBJ2-1; 9 bases line up with TRBD1. The CDR3 nucleotides are TGTGCCAGCAGCTTAGAAGGCCCGGGACAGGGAAAGTTCTTC. Translated, it gives CASSLEGPGQGKFF.